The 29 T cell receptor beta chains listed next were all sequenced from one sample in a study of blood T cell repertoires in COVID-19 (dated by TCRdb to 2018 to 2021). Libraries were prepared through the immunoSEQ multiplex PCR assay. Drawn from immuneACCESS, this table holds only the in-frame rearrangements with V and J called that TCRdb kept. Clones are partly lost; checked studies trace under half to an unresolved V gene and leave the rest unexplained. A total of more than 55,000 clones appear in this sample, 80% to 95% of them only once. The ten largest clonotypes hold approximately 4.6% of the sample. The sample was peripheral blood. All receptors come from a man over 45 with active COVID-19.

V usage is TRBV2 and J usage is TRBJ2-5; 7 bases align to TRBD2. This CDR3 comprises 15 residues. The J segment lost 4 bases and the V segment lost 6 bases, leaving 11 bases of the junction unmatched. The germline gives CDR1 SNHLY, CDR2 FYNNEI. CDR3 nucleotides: TGTGCCAGCAGCGACAGAGCGGGGCGGGGAGAGACCCAGTACTTC. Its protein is CASSDRAGRGETQYF. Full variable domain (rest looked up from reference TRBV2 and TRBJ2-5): EPEVTQTPSHQVTQMGQEVILRCVPISNHLYFYWYRQILGQKVEFLVSFYNNEISEKSEIFDDQFSVERPDGSNFTLKIRSTKLEDSAMYFCASSDRAGRGETQYFGPGTRLLVL.

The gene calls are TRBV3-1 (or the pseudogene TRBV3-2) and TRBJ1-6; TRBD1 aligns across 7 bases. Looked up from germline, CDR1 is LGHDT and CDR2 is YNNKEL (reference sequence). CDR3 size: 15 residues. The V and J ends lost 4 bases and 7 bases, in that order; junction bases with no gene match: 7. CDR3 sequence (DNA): TGTGCCAGCAGCCGGCAGACAGGGCCGAATTCACCCCTCCACTTT. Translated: CASSRQTGPNSPLHF.

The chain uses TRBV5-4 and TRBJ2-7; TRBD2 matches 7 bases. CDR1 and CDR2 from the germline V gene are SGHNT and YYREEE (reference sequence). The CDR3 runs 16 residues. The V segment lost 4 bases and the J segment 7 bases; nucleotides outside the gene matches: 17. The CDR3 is CASSPSRREGRKEQYF. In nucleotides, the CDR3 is TGTGCCAGCAGCCCCTCCCGAAGGGAGGGCCGTAAGGAGCAGTACTTC.

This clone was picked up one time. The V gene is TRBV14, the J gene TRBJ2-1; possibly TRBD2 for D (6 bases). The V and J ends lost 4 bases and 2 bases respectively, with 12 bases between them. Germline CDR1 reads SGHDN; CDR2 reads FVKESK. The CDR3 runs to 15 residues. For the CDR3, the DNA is TGTGCCAGCAGCCGCGGGTGGGGGGCCTACAATGAGCAGTTCTTC. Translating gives CASSRGWGAYNEQFF.

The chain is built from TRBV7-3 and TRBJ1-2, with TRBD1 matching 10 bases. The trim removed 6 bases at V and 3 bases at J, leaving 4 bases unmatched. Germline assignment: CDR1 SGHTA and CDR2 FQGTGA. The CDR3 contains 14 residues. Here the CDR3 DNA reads TGTGCCAGCAGTCCCGGGACAGGGGACTATGGCTACACCTTC. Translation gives CASSPGTGDYGYTF.

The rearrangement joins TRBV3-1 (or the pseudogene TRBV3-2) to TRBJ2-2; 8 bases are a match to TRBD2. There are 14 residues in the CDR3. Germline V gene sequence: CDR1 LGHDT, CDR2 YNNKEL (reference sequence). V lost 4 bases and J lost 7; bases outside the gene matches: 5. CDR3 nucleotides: TGTGCCAGCAGCCGCAGCGGGGGCGGCGGGGAGCTGTTTTTT. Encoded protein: CASSRSGGGGELFF.

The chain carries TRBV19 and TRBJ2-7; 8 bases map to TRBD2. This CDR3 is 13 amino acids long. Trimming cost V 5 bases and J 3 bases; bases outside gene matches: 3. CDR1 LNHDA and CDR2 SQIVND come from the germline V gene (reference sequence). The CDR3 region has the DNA TGTGCCAGTAGTGGGGGACTAGGCTACGAGCAGTACTTC. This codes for CASSGGLGYEQYF. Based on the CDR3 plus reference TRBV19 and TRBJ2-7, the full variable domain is DGGITQSPKYLFRKEGQNVTLSCEQNLNHDAMYWYRQDPGQGLRLIYYSQIVNDFQKGDIAEGYSVSREKKESFPLTVTSAQKNPTAFYLCASSGGLGYEQYFGPGTRLTVT.

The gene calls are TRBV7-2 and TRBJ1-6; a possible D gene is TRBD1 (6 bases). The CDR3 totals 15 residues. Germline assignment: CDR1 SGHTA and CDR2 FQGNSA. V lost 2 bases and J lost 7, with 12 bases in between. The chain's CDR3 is CASSLIQGPNSPLHF. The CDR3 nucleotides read TGTGCCAGCAGCTTAATACAGGGACCAAATTCACCCCTCCACTTT.

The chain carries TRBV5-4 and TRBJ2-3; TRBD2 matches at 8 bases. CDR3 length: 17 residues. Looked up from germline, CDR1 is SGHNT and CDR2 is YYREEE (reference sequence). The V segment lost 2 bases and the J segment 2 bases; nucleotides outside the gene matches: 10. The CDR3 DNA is TGTGCCAGCAGCTTCCTCCGCGGGGGGCCCACCACAGATACGCAGTATTTT. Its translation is CASSFLRGGPTTDTQYF.

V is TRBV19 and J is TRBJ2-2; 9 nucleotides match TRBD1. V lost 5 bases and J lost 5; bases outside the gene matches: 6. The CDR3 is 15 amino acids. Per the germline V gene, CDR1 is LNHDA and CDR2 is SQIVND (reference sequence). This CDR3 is CASSLQGALTGELFF. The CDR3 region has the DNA TGTGCCAGTAGTTTACAGGGGGCGCTGACCGGGGAGCTGTTTTTT.

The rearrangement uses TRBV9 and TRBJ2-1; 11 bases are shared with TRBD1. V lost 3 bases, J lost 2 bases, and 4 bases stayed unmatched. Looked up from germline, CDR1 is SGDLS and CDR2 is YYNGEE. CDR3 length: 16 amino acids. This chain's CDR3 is CASSAGQGVPYNEQFF. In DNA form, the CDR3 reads TGTGCCAGCAGCGCGGGACAGGGGGTTCCCTACAATGAGCAGTTCTTC. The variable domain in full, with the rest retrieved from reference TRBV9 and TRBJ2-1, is DSGVTQTPKHLITATGQRVTLRCSPRSGDLSVYWYQQSLDQGLQFLIQYYNGEERAKGNILERFSAQQFPDLHSELNLSSLELGDSALYFCASSAGQGVPYNEQFFGPGTRLTVL.

The CDR3 DNA reads as TGCGCCAGCAGCTCGTTCGGGACAGGGGTTTCCGGGGAGCTGTTTTTT. Protein: CASSSFGTGVSGELFF. The chain recombines TRBV5-1 with TRBJ2-2, with 10 bases fitting TRBD1. The V gene's germline CDR1 is SGHRS and CDR2 YFSETQ. The CDR3 has 16 residues. With V trimmed by 3 bases and J by 6 bases, 8 bases remained unmatched. Variable domain in full (rest from reference TRBV5-1 and TRBJ2-2): KAGVTQTPRYLIKTRGQQVTLSCSPISGHRSVSWYQQTPGQGLQFLFEYFSETQRNKGNFPGRFSGRQFSNSRSEMNVSTLELGDSALYLCASSSFGTGVSGELFFGEGSRLTVL.

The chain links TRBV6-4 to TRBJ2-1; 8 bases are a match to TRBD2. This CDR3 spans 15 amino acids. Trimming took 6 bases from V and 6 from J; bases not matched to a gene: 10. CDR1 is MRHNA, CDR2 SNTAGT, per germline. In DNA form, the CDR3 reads TGTGCCAGCAGCAGATCGGGGGGGCCGACCAATGAGCAGTTCTTC. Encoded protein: CASSRSGGPTNEQFF.

CDR3 loop: CASSSGAESQPQHF. CDR3 DNA sequence: TGTGCCAGCAGTTCTGGAGCGGAGAGTCAGCCCCAGCATTTT. The V call is TRBV6-5, the J call TRBJ1-5; unclear D gene. Germline values: CDR1 MNHEY, CDR2 SVGAGI. V was trimmed by 4 bases and J by 6 bases, leaving 13 bases between them. The CDR3 loop spans 14 amino acids.

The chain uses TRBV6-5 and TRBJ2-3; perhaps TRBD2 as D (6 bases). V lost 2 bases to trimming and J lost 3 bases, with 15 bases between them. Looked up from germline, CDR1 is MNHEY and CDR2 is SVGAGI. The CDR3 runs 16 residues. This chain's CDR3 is CASSYGLGEETDTQYF. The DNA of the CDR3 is TGTGCCAGCAGTTACGGCCTAGGGGAGGAGACAGATACGCAGTATTTT.

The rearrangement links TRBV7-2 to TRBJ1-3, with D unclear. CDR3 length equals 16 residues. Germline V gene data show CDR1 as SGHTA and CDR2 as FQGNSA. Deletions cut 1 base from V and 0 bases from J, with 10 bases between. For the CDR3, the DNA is TGTGCCAGCAGCTTAGAACCAGGCATCTCTGGAAACACCATATATTTT. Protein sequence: CASSLEPGISGNTIYF.

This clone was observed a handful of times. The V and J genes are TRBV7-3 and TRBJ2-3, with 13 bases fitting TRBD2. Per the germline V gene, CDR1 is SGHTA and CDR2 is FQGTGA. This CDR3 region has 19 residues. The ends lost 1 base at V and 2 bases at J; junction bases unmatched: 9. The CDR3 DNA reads TGTGCCAGCAGCTTAAAGGGGAGGGGACTAGCGGGGAACACAGATACGCAGTATTTT. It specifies CASSLKGRGLAGNTDTQYF.

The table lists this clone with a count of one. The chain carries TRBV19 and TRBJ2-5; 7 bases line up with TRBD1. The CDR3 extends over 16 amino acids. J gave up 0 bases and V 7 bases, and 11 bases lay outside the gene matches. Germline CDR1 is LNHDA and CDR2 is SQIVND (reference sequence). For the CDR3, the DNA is TGTGCCAGTACCGAAAGGACAGGCGGGTACCAAGAGACCCAGTACTTC. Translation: CASTERTGGYQETQYF.

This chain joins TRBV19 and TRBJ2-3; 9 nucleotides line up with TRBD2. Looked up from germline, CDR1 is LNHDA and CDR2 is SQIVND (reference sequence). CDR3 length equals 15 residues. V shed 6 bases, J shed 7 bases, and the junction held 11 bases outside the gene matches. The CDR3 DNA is TGTGCCAGTAGGGGCCGGGGACTAGCCCTGAATACGCAGTATTTT. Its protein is CASRGRGLALNTQYF.

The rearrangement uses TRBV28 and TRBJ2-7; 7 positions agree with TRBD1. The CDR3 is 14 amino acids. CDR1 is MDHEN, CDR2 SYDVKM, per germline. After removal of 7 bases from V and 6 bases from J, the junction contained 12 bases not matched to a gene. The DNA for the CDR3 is TGTGCCAGCACAATAACTACAGGGGTGGGCGAGCAGTACTTC. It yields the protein CASTITTGVGEQYF.

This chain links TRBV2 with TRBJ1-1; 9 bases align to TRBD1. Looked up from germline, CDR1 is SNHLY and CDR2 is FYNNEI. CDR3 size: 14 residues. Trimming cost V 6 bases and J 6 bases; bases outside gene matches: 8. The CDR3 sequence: CASRVTGGYAEAFF. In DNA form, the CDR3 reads TGTGCCAGCAGGGTAACAGGGGGCTACGCTGAAGCTTTCTTT.

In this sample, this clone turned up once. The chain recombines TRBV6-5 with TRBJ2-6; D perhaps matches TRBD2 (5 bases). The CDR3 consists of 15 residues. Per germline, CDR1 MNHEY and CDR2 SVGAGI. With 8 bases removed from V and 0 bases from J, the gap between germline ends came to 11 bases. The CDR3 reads CASGVGSSGANVLTF. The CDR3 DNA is TGTGCCAGCGGGGTTGGGAGCTCTGGGGCCAACGTCCTGACTTTC.

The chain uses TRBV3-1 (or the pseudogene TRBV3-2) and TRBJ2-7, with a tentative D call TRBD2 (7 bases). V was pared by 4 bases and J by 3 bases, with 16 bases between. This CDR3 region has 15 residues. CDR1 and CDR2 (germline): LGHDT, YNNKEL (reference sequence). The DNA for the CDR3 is TGTGCCAGCAGCCCCGGGGGGCTAGCGTTCTACGAGCAGTACTTC. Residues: CASSPGGLAFYEQYF.

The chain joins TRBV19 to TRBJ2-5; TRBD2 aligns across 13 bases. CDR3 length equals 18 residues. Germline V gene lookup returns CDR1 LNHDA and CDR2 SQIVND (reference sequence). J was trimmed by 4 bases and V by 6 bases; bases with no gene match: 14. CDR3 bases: TGTGCCAGTAGCCGAGGCCCCATACTAGCGGGGGGGCCAGAGACCCAGTACTTC. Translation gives CASSRGPILAGGPETQYF.

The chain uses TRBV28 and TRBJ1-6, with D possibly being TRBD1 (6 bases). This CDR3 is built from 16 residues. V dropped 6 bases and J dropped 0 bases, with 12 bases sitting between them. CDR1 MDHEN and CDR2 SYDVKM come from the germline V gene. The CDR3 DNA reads TGTGCCAGCAGATCTCAGGGGAGCTCCTATAATTCACCCCTCCACTTT. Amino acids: CASRSQGSSYNSPLHF.

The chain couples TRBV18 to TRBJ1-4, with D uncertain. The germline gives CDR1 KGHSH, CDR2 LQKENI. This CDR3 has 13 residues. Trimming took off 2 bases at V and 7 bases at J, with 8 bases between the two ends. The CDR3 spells CASSPWPSEKLFF. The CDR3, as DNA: TGTGCCAGCTCACCATGGCCAAGTGAAAAACTGTTTTTT.

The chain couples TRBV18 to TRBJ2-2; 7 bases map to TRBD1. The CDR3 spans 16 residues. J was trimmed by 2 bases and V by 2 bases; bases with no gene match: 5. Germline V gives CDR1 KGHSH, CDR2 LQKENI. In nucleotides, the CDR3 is TGTGCCAGCTCACCATTTGGACAGGCCAACACCGGGGAGCTGTTTTTT. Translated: CASSPFGQANTGELFF.

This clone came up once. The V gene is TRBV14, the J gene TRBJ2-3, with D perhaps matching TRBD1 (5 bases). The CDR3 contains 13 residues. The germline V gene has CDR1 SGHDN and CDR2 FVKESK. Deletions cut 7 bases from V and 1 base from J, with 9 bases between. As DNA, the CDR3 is TGTGCCAGCAAAGAAGGGGGCACAGATACGCAGTATTTT. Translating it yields CASKEGGTDTQYF.

The CDR3: CASSTGCNSPLHF. In DNA, the CDR3 is TGTGCCAGCAGCACAGGGTGTAATTCACCCCTCCACTTT. J is TRBJ1-6 and V is TRBV21-1; the table's D call of TRBD1 was not tested on the DNA. TRBV21-1 is flagged as a pseudogene. The CDR3 is 13 residues long.